This T cell receptor beta chain was recovered during a study of regulatory T cells in long-lasting Graves disease. Study-wide results and limits: The TCR repertoire of persistent Graves' patients was less diverse than that of newly diagnosed ones. TRBV28 was favored in persistent disease, as were TRBJ1-2 and TRBJ2-5.

In its sample, this clonotype was seen a few times. Antigen: not known. Time point noted: persistent/refractory GD, antithyroid drugs over 5 years with positive TRAb. Researchers made the TCR library from RNA that was extracted from PBMCs. The germline CDR1 and CDR2 sequences are SGHDN and FVKESK. Trimming left V 1 base short and J 4 bases short, with 4 bases between. This CDR3 has 13 residues. iRepertoire HTBI primers and Arm-PCR of CDR3 regions built TCR beta libraries. Original handling: Sample data revealed approximately 62 TRBV and some 14 TRBJ segments. TCRdb fed the multiplex PCR reads into MiXCR, producing one record per CDR3 protein. None of the V and J calls come from the authors' own analysis; TCRdb made them. Of roughly 430,000 distinct CDR3 sequences in the sample, over 20% were seen once.

The source of this sequence is a female donor with Graves disease. The sequenced sample was peripheral blood mononuclear cells (PBMCs), obtained when the disease was refractory, from a patient treated with antithyroid drugs. This chain joins TRBV14 and TRBJ2-2; D is unresolved. In nucleotides, the CDR3 is TGTGCCAGCAGCCAAGTTTTCACCGGGGAGCTGTTTTTT. Translating gives CASSQVFTGELFF. The full variable domain, its missing parts supplied by reference TRBV14 and TRBJ2-2, is EAGVTQFPSHSVIEKGQTVTLRCDPISGHDNLYWYRRVMGKEIKFLLHFVKESKQDESGMPNNRFLAERTGGTYSTLKVQPAELEDSGVYFCASSQVFTGELFFGEGSRLTVL.